This T cell receptor beta chain stems from a study of T cell changes during pregnancy in multiple sclerosis. With 2 bases clipped from V and 4 bases from J, the junction kept 3 bases outside the gene matches. The V gene's germline CDR1 is SGHRS and CDR2 YFSETQ. CDR3 length: 14 amino acids. This table comes from immunoSEQ multiplex PCR, and its TCRdb copy is limited to in-frame clones, with some not included. In the table there are about 61,000 clones, over 75% of which are singletons. The chain joins TRBV5-1 to TRBJ1-2; 9 bases fit TRBD1. This clonotype was obtained from a female donor with multiple sclerosis, enrolled in a pregnancy study. Sequenced here: peripheral blood, sampled in the first trimester of pregnancy. The CDR3 region has the DNA TGCGCCAGCAGCTTACAGGGGGCCCTCTATGGCTACACCTTC. Amino acid sequence: CASSLQGALYGYTF.